This passage covers 20 T cell receptor beta chains from one sample sequenced in a study of blood T cell repertoires in COVID-19 (dated by TCRdb to the early 2020s). Libraries were made using the immunoSEQ multiplex PCR assay. In TCRdb, the immuneACCESS table is reduced to in-frame sequences with V and J assigned. These tables do not hold every clone; where another copy was compared, an unresolved V gene accounts for under half, and the others remain unexplained. This sample has 60,000 to 90,000 clones in its table, and approximately 82% of those were observed once. The ten largest clones capture around 22% of the sample. The sample taken for sequencing was peripheral blood. These receptors were obtained from a woman in her forties or fifties with acute or convalescent COVID-19.

The chain uses TRBV5-5 and TRBJ2-3, with 7 nucleotides matching TRBD2. The germline CDR1 and CDR2 sequences are SGHKS and YYEKEE (reference sequence). The CDR3 loop spans 15 amino acids. After removal of 2 bases from V and 1 base from J, the junction contained 4 bases not matched to a gene. The DNA for the CDR3 is TGTGCCAGCAGCTTAAGCGGGGCCCGCACAGATACGCAGTATTTT. Its protein is CASSLSGARTDTQYF.

This clone was counted once. The rearrangement links TRBV7-6 to TRBJ1-5; no clear D. Germline V gives CDR1 SGHVS, CDR2 FNYEAQ. With 6 bases removed from V and 4 bases from J, the gap between germline ends came to 10 bases. The CDR3 is made up of 13 amino acids. The DNA of the CDR3 is TGTGCCAGCAGTAAGGAGGTAAATCAGCCCCAGCATTTT. Protein sequence: CASSKEVNQPQHF.

The chain uses TRBV19 and TRBJ2-7; tentatively, D is TRBD2 (5 bases). The V end lost 2 bases, the J end lost 4 bases, and 15 bases lay between the germline ends. CDR1 and CDR2 (germline): LNHDA, SQIVND (reference sequence). The CDR3 totals 15 residues. The CDR3, as DNA: TGTGCCAGTAGTATATTAGGCGAGGGTCGGTACGAGCAGTACTTC. This sequence encodes CASSILGEGRYEQYF. Complete variable domain (other parts from reference TRBV19 and TRBJ2-7): DGGITQSPKYLFRKEGQNVTLSCEQNLNHDAMYWYRQDPGQGLRLIYYSQIVNDFQKGDIAEGYSVSREKKESFPLTVTSAQKNPTAFYLCASSILGEGRYEQYFGPGTRLTVT.

The chain couples TRBV6-2 or TRBV6-3 to TRBJ2-7; D not resolved. Germline-derived CDR1 and CDR2 are MNHEY and SVGEGT. V was shortened by 0 bases and J by 6 bases, with 6 bases between the two germline ends. The CDR3 runs 12 residues. The CDR3 DNA sequence: TGTGCCAGCAGTTACTCGAGTGTCGAGCAGTACTTC. It specifies CASSYSSVEQYF.

This sequence joins TRBV5-1 and TRBJ1-3; 7 bases align to TRBD1. The CDR3 is 16 residues long. Trimming removed 1 base from V and 1 base from J; junction bases left unmatched: 5. CDR1 is SGHRS and CDR2 is YFSETQ in the germline V gene. Here the CDR3 DNA reads TGCGCCAGCAGCTTGACAGGGGCGGTATCTGGAAACACCATATATTTT. This gives the protein CASSLTGAVSGNTIYF.

This chain connects TRBV9 to TRBJ1-6; D is unclear. The V end was cut by 4 bases, the J end by 10 bases, with 15 bases between. Germline CDR1 SGDLS, CDR2 YYNGEE. There are 14 residues in the CDR3. In nucleotides, the CDR3 is TGTGCCAGCAGCCCTGACTCCGGCTGGTCACCCCTCCACTTT. Protein sequence: CASSPDSGWSPLHF.

This chain uses TRBV21-1 with TRBJ1-2. TRBV21-1 is a pseudogene. There are 14 residues in the CDR3. Written as DNA, the CDR3 is TGTGCCAGCCCTAACGGGTTACCACTATGGGGCTACACCTTC. The encoded protein is CASPNGLPLWGYTF.

The chain is built from TRBV30 and TRBJ1-1, with no clear D. Trimming took off 3 bases at V and 1 base at J, with 9 bases between the two ends. CDR3 length equals 13 residues. Germline V gives CDR1 GTSNPN, CDR2 SVGIG (reference sequence). The CDR3 spells CAWSDGSNTEAFF. The CDR3 nucleotides read TGTGCCTGGAGCGATGGCTCGAACACTGAAGCTTTCTTT.

CDR3 DNA: TGTGCCAGCAGTTTATCTGCTAGCGGTCTCTACGAGCAGTACTTC. Translating it yields CASSLSASGLYEQYF. The chain links TRBV28 to TRBJ2-7, with TRBD2 identical over 7 bases. The CDR3 length is 15 residues. Germline loops: CDR1 MDHEN, CDR2 SYDVKM. Unmatched junction bases numbered 6, after V lost 1 base and J lost 3 bases.

The chain has TRBV15 and TRBJ1-5, with 8 bases identical to TRBD1. CDR1 LNHNV and CDR2 YYDKDF come from the germline V gene (reference sequence). V lost 6 bases, J lost 0 bases, and 7 bases stayed unmatched. The CDR3 contains 16 residues. CDR3 residues: CATRNDRGGSNQPQHF. CDR3 nucleotide sequence: TGTGCCACCAGGAACGACAGGGGTGGTAGCAATCAGCCCCAGCATTTT.

This sequence joins TRBV28 and TRBJ2-7, with TRBD1 as a possible D gene (5 bases). Between the trimmed V and J ends, which lost 4 bases and 10 bases, there was a span of 20 bases. The germline gives CDR1 MDHEN, CDR2 SYDVKM. This CDR3 is built from 14 residues. Written as DNA, the CDR3 is TGTGCCAGCAGTTCCCCACCTTCAAGACAGTATCAGTACTTC. It translates to CASSSPPSRQYQYF.

The count of this clone is one. V is TRBV27 and J is TRBJ2-2; TRBD2 matches at 8 bases. In germline, CDR1 is MNHEY, CDR2 SMNVEV (reference sequence). V lost 3 bases, J lost 4 bases, and 7 bases stayed unmatched. CDR3 length: 16 amino acids. CDR3 in DNA: TGTGCCAGCAGTTTCCTCTCTAGCGGGCTCACCGGGGAGCTGTTTTTT. Translated: CASSFLSSGLTGELFF.

The V call is TRBV5-1, the J call TRBJ1-5; 8 bases map to TRBD1. Germline-derived CDR1 and CDR2 are SGHRS and YFSETQ. The ends lost 0 bases at V and 4 bases at J; junction bases unmatched: 15. The CDR3 has 19 residues. CDR3 in DNA: TGCGCCAGCAGCTTGGGGACAGGGTCCGGGGGCCAAGGGAATCAGCCCCAGCATTTT. Residues: CASSLGTGSGGQGNQPQHF.

The V call is TRBV4-3, the J call TRBJ1-6; 11 positions agree with TRBD1. Germline CDR1 and CDR2: LGHNA and YSLEER. This CDR3 contains 16 residues. J was trimmed by 7 bases and V by 3 bases; bases with no gene match: 5. The CDR3 loop is CASSQTRTGGNSPLHF. The CDR3 DNA is TGCGCCAGCAGCCAGACCCGGACAGGGGGCAATTCACCCCTCCACTTT.

V and J are TRBV18 and TRBJ2-6; 7 bases match TRBD1. This CDR3 is built from 17 residues. The trim removed 4 bases at V and 0 bases at J, leaving 6 bases unmatched. In germline, CDR1 is KGHSH, CDR2 LQKENI. CDR3 residues: CASSLSTGDSGANVLTF. DNA for the CDR3: TGTGCCAGCTCACTGTCCACAGGGGACTCTGGGGCCAACGTCCTGACTTTC.

There are a few counts of this clone. The rearrangement uses TRBV7-8 and TRBJ2-1, with D possibly being TRBD2 (5 bases). Germline-derived CDR1 and CDR2 are SGHVS and FQNEAQ. The CDR3 length is 13 residues. Trimming took 2 bases from V and 9 from J, leaving 11 bases between them. The CDR3 loop reads CASSLIELAEQFF. The CDR3 coding sequence is TGTGCCAGCAGCTTAATAGAGCTAGCTGAGCAGTTCTTC.

This clone has only a few counts. This sequence joins TRBV5-4 and TRBJ1-1; weak D call: TRBD1 (6 bases). The V gene lost 0 bases and the J gene lost 4 bases, with 10 bases spanning the gap. Germline CDR1 and CDR2: SGHNT and YYREEE (reference sequence). The CDR3 contains 14 residues. CDR3 protein: CASSLDRVATEAFF. The CDR3 DNA follows: TGTGCCAGCAGCTTGGACAGGGTAGCCACTGAAGCTTTCTTT.

A few counts support this clone. The rearrangement joins TRBV9 to TRBJ1-1; D ambiguous. In germline, CDR1 is SGDLS, CDR2 YYNGEE. This CDR3 region has 14 residues. With 0 bases removed from V and 2 bases from J, the gap between germline ends came to 8 bases. The CDR3 DNA follows: TGTGCCAGCAGCGTAGCGCCGGTAAACACTGAAGCTTTCTTT. It is translated as CASSVAPVNTEAFF.

In DNA form, the CDR3 reads TGCGCCAGCAGCCAGAGAACTAGGAACAATGAGCAGTTCTTC. Amino acid sequence: CASSQRTRNNEQFF. The chain couples TRBV4-1 to TRBJ2-1; TRBD2 is a possible D gene (5 bases). From germline, CDR1 is MGHRA and CDR2 YSYEKL. The CDR3 sequence is 14 residues long. V lost 3 bases and J 5 bases, leaving 11 bases between the germline ends.

The chain employs TRBV7-8 and TRBJ1-2; possibly TRBD1 for D (6 bases). Deletions cut 5 bases from V and 8 bases from J, with 15 bases between. The V gene's germline CDR1 is SGHVS and CDR2 FQNEAQ. This CDR3 has 13 amino acids. The CDR3: CASSPHRVNGYTF. The CDR3 coding sequence is TGTGCCAGCAGCCCGCACAGGGTAAACGGCTACACCTTC.